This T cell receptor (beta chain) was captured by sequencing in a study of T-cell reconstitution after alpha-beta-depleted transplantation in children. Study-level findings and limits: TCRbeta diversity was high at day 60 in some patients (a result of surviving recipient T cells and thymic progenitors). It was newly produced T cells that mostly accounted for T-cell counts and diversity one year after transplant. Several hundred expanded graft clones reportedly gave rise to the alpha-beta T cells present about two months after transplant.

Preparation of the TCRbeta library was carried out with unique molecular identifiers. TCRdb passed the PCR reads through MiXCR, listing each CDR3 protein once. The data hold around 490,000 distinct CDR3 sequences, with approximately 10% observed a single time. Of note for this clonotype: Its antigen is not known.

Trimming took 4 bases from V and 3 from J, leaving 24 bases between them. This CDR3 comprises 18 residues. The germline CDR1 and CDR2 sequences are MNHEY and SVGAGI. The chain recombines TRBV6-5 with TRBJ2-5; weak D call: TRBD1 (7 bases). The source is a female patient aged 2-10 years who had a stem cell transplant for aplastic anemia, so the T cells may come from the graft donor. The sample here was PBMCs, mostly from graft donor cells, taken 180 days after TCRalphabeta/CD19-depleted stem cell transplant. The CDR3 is CASSCGTAAGCWEETQYF. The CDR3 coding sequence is TGTGCCAGCAGTTGCGGGACAGCCGCCGGGTGTTGGGAAGAGACCCAGTACTTC.